Detailed here is one T cell receptor (beta chain). What it recognizes is unknown. This entry is derived from a study of cytomegalovirus exposure and HLA in healthy donors. General study results and limits: TCR sequences were mostly rare, though some public TCRs occurred in many donors.

The length of the CDR3 is 11 residues. V was trimmed by 8 bases and J by 4 bases, leaving 12 bases between them. Looked up from germline, CDR1 is GTSNPN and CDR2 is SVGIG (reference sequence). Researchers ran the PCR with 60 Vbeta and 13 Jbeta primers. The protocol was immunoSEQ multiplex PCR, while the TCRdb copy is restricted to in-frame clones and leaves out a portion. The data show 70,000 to 95,000 clones, with around three quarters seen just once and 5.3% held by the top ten. The source of this sequence is a man aged 30-40 years in good health and CMV-seropositive. J is TRBJ2-7 and V is TRBV30; D perhaps matches TRBD1 (5 bases). Sample: PBMCs. CDR3 bases: TGTGCCGGGTTTTCAGGGTACGAGCAGTACTTC. The encoded protein is CAGFSGYEQYF.